This TCR beta chain was profiled in a study of blood T cell repertoires in COVID-19. The overall study: The United States, Italy and Spain provided the acute and convalescent COVID-19 samples. T cells, B-cell-depleted T cells, or PBMCs supplied cDNA or gDNA.

V was pared by 2 bases and J by 4 bases, with 13 bases between. CDR3 length: 15 amino acids. Germline CDR1 is SEHNR and CDR2 is FQNEAQ (reference sequence). Original processing notes: Amplification of reference gene primers was used by the study to estimate nucleated cell counts. Assay used: immunoSEQ multiplex PCR; TCRdb lists only in-frame clones, some missing. V, J and clone size reflect that table, while D and trimming were determined from the DNA. In the table there are approximately 170,000 clones, roughly nine tenths of which are singletons. The rearrangement joins TRBV7-9 to TRBJ2-3; D is possibly TRBD1 (5 bases). The sequence derives from a young man who had recovered from COVID-19. The sequencing input was peripheral blood. DNA for the CDR3: TGTGCCAGCAGCTTAAACAGGTGGCCCCCAGATACGCAGTATTTT. Translated, it gives CASSLNRWPPDTQYF.